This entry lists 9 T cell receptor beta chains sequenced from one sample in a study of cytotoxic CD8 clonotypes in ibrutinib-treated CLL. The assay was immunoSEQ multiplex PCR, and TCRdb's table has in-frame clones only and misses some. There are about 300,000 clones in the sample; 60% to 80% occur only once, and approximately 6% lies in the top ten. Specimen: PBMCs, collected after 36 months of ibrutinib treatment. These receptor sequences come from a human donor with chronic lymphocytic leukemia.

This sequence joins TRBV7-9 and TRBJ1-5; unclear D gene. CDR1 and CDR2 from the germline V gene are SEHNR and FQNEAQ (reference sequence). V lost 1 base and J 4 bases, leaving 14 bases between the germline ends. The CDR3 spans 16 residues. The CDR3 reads CASSLVRGPLNQPQHF. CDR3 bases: TGTGCCAGCAGCTTAGTCCGAGGGCCACTAAATCAGCCCCAGCATTTT.

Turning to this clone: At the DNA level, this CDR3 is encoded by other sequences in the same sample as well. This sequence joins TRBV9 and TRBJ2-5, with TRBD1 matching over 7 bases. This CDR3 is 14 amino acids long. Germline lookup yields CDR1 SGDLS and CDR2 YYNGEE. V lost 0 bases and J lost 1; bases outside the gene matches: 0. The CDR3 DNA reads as TGTGCCAGCAGCGTAGCAGGGGGCCAAGAGACCCAGTACTTC. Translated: CASSVAGGQETQYF.

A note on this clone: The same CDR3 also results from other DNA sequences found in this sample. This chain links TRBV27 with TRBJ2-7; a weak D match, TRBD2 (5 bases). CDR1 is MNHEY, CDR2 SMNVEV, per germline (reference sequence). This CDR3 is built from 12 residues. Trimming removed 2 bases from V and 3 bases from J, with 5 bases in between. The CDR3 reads CASSLGGYEQYF. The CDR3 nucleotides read TGTGCCAGCAGTTTAGGAGGCTACGAGCAGTACTTC.

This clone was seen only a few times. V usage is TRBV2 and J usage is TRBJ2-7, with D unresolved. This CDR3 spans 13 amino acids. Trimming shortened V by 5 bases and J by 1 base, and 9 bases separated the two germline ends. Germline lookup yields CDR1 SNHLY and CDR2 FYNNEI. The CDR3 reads CASSPTPSYEQYF. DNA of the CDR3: TGTGCCAGCAGTCCAACCCCATCCTACGAGCAGTACTTC.

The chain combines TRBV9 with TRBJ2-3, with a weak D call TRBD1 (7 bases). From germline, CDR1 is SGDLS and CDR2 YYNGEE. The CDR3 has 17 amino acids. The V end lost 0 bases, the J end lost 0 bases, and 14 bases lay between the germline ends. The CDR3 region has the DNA TGTGCCAGCAGCGTAGCAGGAGGGGGCCTTAGCACAGATACGCAGTATTTT. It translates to CASSVAGGGLSTDTQYF.

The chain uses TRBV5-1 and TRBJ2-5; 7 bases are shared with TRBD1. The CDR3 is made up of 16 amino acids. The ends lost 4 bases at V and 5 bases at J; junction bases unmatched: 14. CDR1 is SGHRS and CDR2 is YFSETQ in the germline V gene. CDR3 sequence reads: CASSNRTGGLWETQYF. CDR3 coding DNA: TGCGCCAGCAGCAACCGGACAGGTGGATTGTGGGAGACCCAGTACTTC.

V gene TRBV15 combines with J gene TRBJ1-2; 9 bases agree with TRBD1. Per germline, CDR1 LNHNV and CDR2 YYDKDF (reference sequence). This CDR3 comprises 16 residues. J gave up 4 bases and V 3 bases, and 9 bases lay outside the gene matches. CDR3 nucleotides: TGTGCCACCAGCAGGGTAACAGGGGGCGCGGGCTATGGCTACACCTTC. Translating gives CATSRVTGGAGYGYTF.

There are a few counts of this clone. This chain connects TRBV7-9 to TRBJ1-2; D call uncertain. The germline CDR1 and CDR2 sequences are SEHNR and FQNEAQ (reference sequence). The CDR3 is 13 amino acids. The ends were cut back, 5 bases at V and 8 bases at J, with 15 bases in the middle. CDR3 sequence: CASSRPGRGGYTF. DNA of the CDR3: TGTGCCAGCAGCCGACCGGGTCGTGGGGGCTACACCTTC.

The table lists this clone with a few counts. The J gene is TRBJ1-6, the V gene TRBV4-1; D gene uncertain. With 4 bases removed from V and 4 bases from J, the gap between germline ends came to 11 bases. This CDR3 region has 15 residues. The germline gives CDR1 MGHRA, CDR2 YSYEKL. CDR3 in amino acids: CASSLFGLYNSPLHF. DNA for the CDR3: TGCGCCAGCAGCCTTTTCGGGCTGTATAATTCACCCCTCCACTTT.